These 23 T cell receptor beta chains came from one sample sequenced in a study of radiation and T cells in renal cell carcinoma. The repertoire was sequenced with immunoSEQ multiplex PCR; TCRdb's copy has only in-frame clones and lacks some. The sample lists roughly 100,000 clones; around 88% were seen once. Time point defined: baseline pretreatment blood. Treatment specified: 15 Gy SBRT to primary tumor, nephrectomy 4 weeks later. The sequencing used blood, collected from a patient whose treatment included radiotherapy and nephrectomy. These receptors came from a man in his fifties with renal cell carcinoma.

The chain is built from TRBV18 and TRBJ2-3; D gene unclear. The CDR3 contains 15 residues. Germline CDR1 is KGHSH and CDR2 is LQKENI. With 6 bases removed from V and 0 bases from J, the gap between germline ends came to 13 bases. The CDR3 nucleotides are TGTGCCAGCTCGGGGTCGGAAACTAGCACAGATACGCAGTATTTT. This sequence encodes CASSGSETSTDTQYF.

The gene calls are TRBV6-5 and TRBJ2-3, with unresolved D. Germline-derived CDR1 and CDR2 are MNHEY and SVGAGI. With 7 bases removed from V and 0 bases from J, the gap between germline ends came to 11 bases. The CDR3 runs to 14 residues. In DNA, the CDR3 is TGTGCCAGCAAGGTTAGAACTAGCACAGATACGCAGTATTTT. Protein: CASKVRTSTDTQYF.

The chain combines TRBV28 with TRBJ2-2, with 9 bases that match TRBD2. V trimming: 11 bases; J trimming: 0 bases; junction bases outside the gene matches: 1. Germline V lookup: CDR1 MDHEN, CDR2 SYDVKM. CDR3 length: 13 amino acids. CDR3 in DNA: TGTGCCCTAGCGGGACCGAACACCGGGGAGCTGTTTTTT. Translated, it gives CALAGPNTGELFF.

The V and J genes are TRBV2 and TRBJ2-7, with 8 bases identical to TRBD1. The V gene end was trimmed by 6 bases and the J gene end by 7 bases; junction bases not matched to a gene: 11. The germline gives CDR1 SNHLY, CDR2 FYNNEI. The CDR3 is 14 amino acids. The CDR3 region has the DNA TGTGCCAGCAGGGAATACGGCACAGGGGGGGAGCAGTACTTC. Encoded protein: CASREYGTGGEQYF.

The V gene is TRBV6-5, the J gene TRBJ2-3; no reliable D call. This CDR3 contains 14 residues. The germline V gene has CDR1 MNHEY and CDR2 SVGAGI. The CDR3: CVTATFSHTDTQYF. CDR3 nucleotide sequence: TGTGTCACAGCTACATTCAGCCACACAGATACGCAGTATTTT.

This clone occurred a few times. The chain links TRBV2 to TRBJ2-7, with a tentative D call TRBD1 (6 bases). The germline gives CDR1 SNHLY, CDR2 FYNNEI. The CDR3 spans 11 residues. Between the trimmed V and J ends, which lost 6 bases and 3 bases, there was a span of 6 bases. The CDR3 nucleotides are TGTGCCAGCAGCAGGGGCTACGAGCAGTACTTC. Its protein product is CASSRGYEQYF.

J is TRBJ1-4 and V is TRBV5-1, with TRBD1 matching 9 bases. Germline V CDR1 and CDR2: SGHRS, YFSETQ. This CDR3 comprises 15 residues. V lost 4 bases, J lost 7 bases, and 8 bases stayed unmatched. The CDR3 region has the DNA TGCGCCAGCAGCCTAACAGGGGGCGAGGGTGAAAAACTGTTTTTT. It is translated as CASSLTGGEGEKLFF.

The V and J genes are TRBV11-2 and TRBJ2-7; D is possibly TRBD1 (8 bases). V dropped 1 base and J dropped 3 bases, with 13 bases sitting between them. The CDR3 length is 15 residues. Per the germline V gene, CDR1 is SGHAT and CDR2 is FQNNGV. The CDR3 sequence: CASSLATGGGYEQYF. CDR3 nucleotide sequence: TGTGCCAGCAGCTTAGCTACAGGGGGGGGCTACGAGCAGTACTTC.

The CDR3 reads CAWATIAGVGYTF. The CDR3 DNA follows: TGTGCCTGGGCGACAATTGCCGGGGTTGGCTACACCTTC. This rearrangement joins TRBV30 to TRBJ1-2; D call uncertain. V lost 5 bases and J 7 bases, leaving 17 bases between the germline ends. The germline V gene has CDR1 GTSNPN and CDR2 SVGIG (reference sequence). The length of the CDR3 is 13 residues.

The rearrangement links TRBV5-1 to TRBJ1-1; TRBD1 might be the D (6 bases). The germline gives CDR1 SGHRS, CDR2 YFSETQ. The CDR3 sequence is 16 residues long. Trimming stripped 3 bases from V and 5 bases from J, with 20 bases between. The CDR3 reads CASSSRGGGAQTEAFF. The CDR3 coding sequence is TGCGCCAGCAGCTCTCGGGGCGGGGGGGCGCAAACTGAAGCTTTCTTT.

The rearrangement joins TRBV4-1 to TRBJ2-4; D perhaps matches TRBD1 (5 bases). In germline, CDR1 is MGHRA, CDR2 YSYEKL. There are 17 residues in the CDR3. V lost 7 bases and J 0 bases, leaving 19 bases between the germline ends. The chain's CDR3 is CASKPEAGFLAKNIQYF. DNA for the CDR3: TGCGCCAGCAAACCTGAGGCAGGGTTTCTAGCCAAAAACATTCAGTACTTC.

The chain employs TRBV4-1 and TRBJ1-2; 10 bases line up with TRBD1. The CDR3 is 17 amino acids. Trimming at V came to 3 bases and at J to 3 bases, leaving 10 bases not matched to a gene. The germline V gene has CDR1 MGHRA and CDR2 YSYEKL. DNA for the CDR3: TGCGCCAGCAGCCACCTTATTGGACAGGGGGACTACTATGGCTACACCTTC. Its protein product is CASSHLIGQGDYYGYTF.

This chain joins TRBV19 and TRBJ1-4, with 7 bases lining up with TRBD1. Trimming at V came to 4 bases and at J to 7 bases, leaving 9 bases not matched to a gene. The CDR3 consists of 15 residues. CDR1 and CDR2 from the germline V gene are LNHDA and SQIVND (reference sequence). The CDR3, as DNA: TGTGCCAGTAGTACTCCCCAGGGGGTAGGTGAAAAACTGTTTTTT. This gives the protein CASSTPQGVGEKLFF.

The chain has TRBV19 and TRBJ2-7; no reliable D call. V lost 3 bases and J 0 bases, leaving 12 bases between the germline ends. Per germline, CDR1 LNHDA and CDR2 SQIVND (reference sequence). CDR3 size: 15 residues. The CDR3 nucleotides are TGTGCCAGTAGTATTGACTCCCCGGGCTCCTACGAGCAGTACTTC. Amino acid sequence: CASSIDSPGSYEQYF.

The V call is TRBV6-6, the J call TRBJ1-1; 7 bases fit TRBD1. This CDR3 region has 14 residues. With V trimmed by 7 bases and J by 0 bases, 5 bases remained unmatched. The germline V gene encodes CDR1 MNHNY and CDR2 SVGAGI (reference sequence). CDR3 nucleotide sequence: TGTGCCAGCAACTACAGGGGCCTGAACACTGAAGCTTTCTTT. It is translated as CASNYRGLNTEAFF.

The chain is built from TRBV5-1 and TRBJ2-1; TRBD2 matches 10 bases. The CDR3 loop spans 19 amino acids. In germline, CDR1 is SGHRS, CDR2 YFSETQ. V dropped 0 bases and J dropped 0; count of bases not matched to a gene: 9. CDR3 nucleotides: TGCGCCAGCAGCTTGGTGGCTAGCGGGAGCCTAAGCTCCTACAATGAGCAGTTCTTC. It translates to CASSLVASGSLSSYNEQFF.

In this sample, this clone turned up a few times. This chain connects TRBV9 to TRBJ2-1; D is possibly TRBD2 (6 bases). The CDR3 loop spans 14 amino acids. From germline, CDR1 is SGDLS and CDR2 YYNGEE. V was pared by 3 bases and J by 12 bases, with 19 bases between. CDR3 region: CASSASTGATRQFF. For the CDR3, the DNA is TGTGCCAGCAGCGCTTCTACGGGAGCGACGAGGCAGTTCTTC. The complete variable domain, with remaining parts taken from reference TRBV9 and TRBJ2-1, reads DSGVTQTPKHLITATGQRVTLRCSPRSGDLSVYWYQQSLDQGLQFLIQYYNGEERAKGNILERFSAQQFPDLHSELNLSSLELGDSALYFCASSASTGATRQFFGPGTRLTVL.

CDR3 amino acids: CASSWLSGSASYNEQFF. The CDR3 DNA reads TGTGCCAGCAGCTGGTTAAGCGGGAGCGCCTCCTACAATGAGCAGTTCTTC. The chain links TRBV5-6 to TRBJ2-1; TRBD2 agrees at 8 bases. Germline lookup yields CDR1 SGHDT and CDR2 YYEEEE. The CDR3 consists of 17 residues. After removal of 3 bases from V and 0 bases from J, the junction contained 8 bases not matched to a gene.

This chain joins TRBV30 and TRBJ1-1; no clear D. V gave up 4 bases and J gave up 2 bases, with 23 bases separating them. This CDR3 is built from 17 residues. CDR1 GTSNPN and CDR2 SVGIG come from the germline V gene (reference sequence). The CDR3 coding sequence is TGTGCCTGGAAGGGTTATAATCAGGATATCTATAACACTGAAGCTTTCTTT. Its protein product is CAWKGYNQDIYNTEAFF.

The chain uses TRBV7-2 and TRBJ1-2; TRBD1 matches at 7 bases. Germline V CDR1 and CDR2: SGHTA, FQGNSA. V lost 5 bases and J lost 1; bases outside the gene matches: 10. The length of the CDR3 is 16 residues. CDR3 nucleotides: TGTGCCAGCAGCCGTTATGGACAGGCGGGTAACTATGGCTACACCTTC. Translating gives CASSRYGQAGNYGYTF.

The rearrangement joins TRBV7-2 to TRBJ2-2; tentatively, D is TRBD1 or TRBD2 (6 bases each). Trimming removed 4 bases from V and 4 bases from J, with 16 bases in between. Germline CDR1 and CDR2: SGHTA and FQGNSA. This CDR3 has 16 amino acids. CDR3 sequence: CASSSTGRRSTGELFF. The CDR3 coding sequence is TGTGCCAGCAGCTCCACAGGGAGGCGGAGCACCGGGGAGCTGTTTTTT.

The V call is TRBV9, the J call TRBJ2-5; TRBD2 matches 9 bases. J gave up 1 base and V 0 bases, and 4 bases lay outside the gene matches. The CDR3 is made up of 16 amino acids. Germline CDR1 is SGDLS and CDR2 is YYNGEE. CDR3: CASSVGPSGTQETQYF. The DNA of the CDR3 is TGTGCCAGCAGCGTAGGGCCTAGCGGGACCCAAGAGACCCAGTACTTC.

The V gene is TRBV30, the J gene TRBJ1-2; the D gene is possibly TRBD1 (5 bases). V was trimmed by 7 bases and J by 4 bases, leaving 13 bases between them. This CDR3 contains 12 residues. Germline loops: CDR1 GTSNPN, CDR2 SVGIG (reference sequence). CDR3 sequence reads: CAYLRESYGYTF. The CDR3, as DNA: TGTGCCTACCTCAGGGAGAGCTATGGCTACACCTTC.